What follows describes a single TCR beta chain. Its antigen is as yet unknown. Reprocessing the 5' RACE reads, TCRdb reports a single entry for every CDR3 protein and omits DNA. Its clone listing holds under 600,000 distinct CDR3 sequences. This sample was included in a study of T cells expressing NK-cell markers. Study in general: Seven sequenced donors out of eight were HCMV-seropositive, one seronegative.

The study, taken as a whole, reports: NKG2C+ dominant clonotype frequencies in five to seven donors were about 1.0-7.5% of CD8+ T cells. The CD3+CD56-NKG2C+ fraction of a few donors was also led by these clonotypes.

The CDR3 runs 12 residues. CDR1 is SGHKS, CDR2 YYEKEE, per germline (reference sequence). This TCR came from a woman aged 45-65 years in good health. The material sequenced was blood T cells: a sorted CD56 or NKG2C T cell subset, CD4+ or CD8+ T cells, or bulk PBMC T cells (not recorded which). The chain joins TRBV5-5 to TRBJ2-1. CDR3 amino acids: CASSWGDNEQFF.